One sample yielded the 20 T cell receptor beta chains listed below, sequenced in a study of blood T cell repertoires in COVID-19. Data came from immunoSEQ multiplex PCR; TCRdb stores just in-frame clones and leaves some out. The top ten hold around 1.5% of the sample, which has around 200,000 clones, around nine tenths seen once. Sequencing used peripheral blood. The receptor set was obtained from a man between 18 and 29 years old with active or convalescent COVID-19.

The chain links TRBV7-3 to TRBJ2-3; a possible D gene is TRBD1 (5 bases). The germline CDR1 and CDR2 sequences are SGHTA and FQGTGA. This CDR3 is built from 15 residues. Trimming left V 5 bases short and J 1 base short, with 13 bases between. For the CDR3, the DNA is TGTGCCAGCAGCCCGATACAGGCCCGCACAGATACGCAGTATTTT. Translating gives CASSPIQARTDTQYF. Based on the CDR3 plus reference TRBV7-3 and TRBJ2-3, the full variable domain is GAGVSQTPSNKVTEKGKYVELRCDPISGHTALYWYRQSLGQGPEFLIYFQGTGAADDSGLPNDRFFAVRPEGSVSTLKIQRTERGDSAVYLCASSPIQARTDTQYFGPGTRLTVL.

J is TRBJ2-7 and V is TRBV4-1; possibly TRBD1 for D (5 bases). Trimming pared 1 base from V and 3 bases from J, leaving 10 bases between. The CDR3 sequence is 14 residues long. Germline values: CDR1 MGHRA, CDR2 YSYEKL. CDR3 amino acids: CASSQARVDYEQYF. The CDR3 DNA follows: TGCGCCAGCAGCCAAGCCAGGGTCGACTACGAGCAGTACTTC.

The V gene is TRBV2, the J gene TRBJ1-5, with D uncertain. The CDR3 sequence is 13 residues long. The V end lost 5 bases, the J end lost 4 bases, and 9 bases lay between the germline ends. The germline V gene has CDR1 SNHLY and CDR2 FYNNEI. The CDR3 loop reads CASSPLSNQPQHF. In nucleotides, the CDR3 is TGTGCCAGCAGTCCGCTCAGTAATCAGCCCCAGCATTTT.

The chain has TRBV6-2 or TRBV6-3 and TRBJ1-5; tentatively, D is TRBD1 (5 bases). The CDR3 extends over 15 amino acids. V lost 6 bases to trimming and J lost 7 bases, with 19 bases between them. Germline CDR1 reads MNHEY; CDR2 reads SVGEGT. The CDR3 loop reads CASSRPWGGRQPQHF. The CDR3 DNA follows: TGTGCCAGCAGCCGTCCCTGGGGGGGGAGACAGCCCCAGCATTTT.

Here the CDR3 DNA reads TGTGCCAGCAGGACTAGCGGGAATCGCGAGCAGTACTTC. Amino acid sequence: CASRTSGNREQYF. The rearrangement links TRBV27 to TRBJ2-7; 11 bases align to TRBD2. The CDR3 runs 13 residues. The germline gives CDR1 MNHEY, CDR2 SMNVEV (reference sequence). J was trimmed by 6 bases and V by 6 bases; bases with no gene match: 4.

The chain is built from TRBV14 and TRBJ2-7, with D possibly being TRBD2 (6 bases). This CDR3 has 14 amino acids. Per germline, CDR1 SGHDN and CDR2 FVKESK. Trimming pared 0 bases from V and 9 bases from J, leaving 15 bases between. CDR3 protein: CASSQDLSSVGQYF. The CDR3 DNA is TGTGCCAGCAGCCAAGACCTCTCTAGCGTCGGGCAGTACTTC.

This chain links TRBV5-5 with TRBJ2-2; 8 bases map to TRBD1. Looked up from germline, CDR1 is SGHKS and CDR2 is YYEKEE (reference sequence). V gave up 3 bases and J gave up 0 bases; unmatched junction bases: 7. The CDR3 consists of 17 residues. The CDR3 DNA reads TGTGCCAGCAGCTCGGCCGGGACAGGAGCGAACACCGGGGAGCTGTTTTTT. Protein product: CASSSAGTGANTGELFF.

This clone was detected once. V usage is TRBV7-2 and J usage is TRBJ1-2; tentatively, D is TRBD1 (5 bases). V dropped 5 bases and J dropped 10 bases, with 17 bases sitting between them. Germline loops: CDR1 SGHTA, CDR2 FQGNSA. The CDR3 is made up of 13 amino acids. CDR3 sequence (DNA): TGTGCCAGCAGCCCTGGGGAGGGGAGGTCCTACACCTTC. As protein: CASSPGEGRSYTF. The whole variable domain, filled in from reference TRBV7-2 and TRBJ1-2, reads GAGVSQSPSNKVTEKGKDVELRCDPISGHTALYWYRQSLGQGLEFLIYFQGNSAPDKSGLPSDRFSAERTGGSVSTLTIQRTQQEDSAVYLCASSPGEGRSYTFGSGTRLTVV.

The gene calls are TRBV15 and TRBJ1-1, with a tentative D call TRBD1 (5 bases). The CDR3 extends over 15 amino acids. The ends were cut back, 7 bases at V and 1 base at J, with 16 bases in the middle. Germline V gives CDR1 LNHNV, CDR2 YYDKDF (reference sequence). The CDR3 spells CATITLGGSNTEAFF. For the CDR3, the DNA is TGTGCCACCATAACGTTGGGGGGGTCGAACACTGAAGCTTTCTTT. Full variable domain (remainder filled in from reference TRBV15 and TRBJ1-1): DAMVIQNPRYQVTQFGKPVTLSCSQTLNHNVMYWYQQKSSQAPKLLFHYYDKDFNNEADTPDNFQSRRPNTSFCFLDIRSPGLGDTAMYLCATITLGGSNTEAFFGQGTRLTVV.

V and J are TRBV3-1 (or the pseudogene TRBV3-2) and TRBJ2-5, with 12 bases fitting TRBD2. The CDR3 consists of 15 residues. CDR1 and CDR2 from the germline V gene are LGHDT and YNNKEL (reference sequence). V dropped 1 base and J dropped 4; count of bases not matched to a gene: 1. CDR3 nucleotide sequence: TGTGCCAGCAGCCAAGGACTAGCGGGAGCAGAGACCCAGTACTTC. Translating gives CASSQGLAGAETQYF.

This rearrangement joins TRBV3-1 (or the pseudogene TRBV3-2) to TRBJ1-5; no clear D. The CDR3 runs to 15 residues. CDR1 is LGHDT, CDR2 YNNKEL, per germline (reference sequence). V lost 0 bases, J lost 2 bases, and 8 bases lay in between. The DNA for the CDR3 is TGTGCCAGCAGCCAAGATCAAGGAGGCAATCAGCCCCAGCATTTT. Translation gives CASSQDQGGNQPQHF.

For the CDR3, the DNA is TGTGCCAGCAGCCAAGACCTCTCTGGAAACACCATATATTTT. Protein product: CASSQDLSGNTIYF. The chain links TRBV3-1 (or the pseudogene TRBV3-2) to TRBJ1-3; D gene unclear. This CDR3 is 14 amino acids long. Deletions cut 0 bases from V and 0 bases from J, with 3 bases between. The germline V gene encodes CDR1 LGHDT and CDR2 YNNKEL (reference sequence).

The chain couples TRBV28 to TRBJ2-1, with TRBD2 matching 7 bases. The CDR3 covers 18 residues. The V and J ends lost 4 bases and 3 bases, in that order; junction bases with no gene match: 15. CDR1 and CDR2 from the germline V gene are MDHEN and SYDVKM. As DNA, the CDR3 is TGTGCCAGCAGTTCCCGCCGACTAGCCACGACGTTCTACAATGAGCAGTTCTTC. Its protein is CASSSRRLATTFYNEQFF.

This chain uses TRBV5-1 with TRBJ2-7; possibly TRBD2 for D (6 bases). Germline V gives CDR1 SGHRS, CDR2 YFSETQ. CDR3 length equals 15 residues. The V gene lost 0 bases and the J gene lost 6 bases, with 16 bases spanning the gap. CDR3 bases: TGCGCCAGCAGCTTGGGGGGAGCGGGTCCGGTCGAGCAGTACTTC. Translated, it gives CASSLGGAGPVEQYF.

This chain uses TRBV4-1 with TRBJ2-7; TRBD1 matches 8 bases. Trimming removed 1 base from V and 3 bases from J; junction bases left unmatched: 5. The germline V gene has CDR1 MGHRA and CDR2 YSYEKL. The CDR3 is 15 residues long. CDR3 sequence: CASSQVGQGFYEQYF. CDR3 in DNA: TGCGCCAGCAGCCAAGTAGGACAGGGTTTCTACGAGCAGTACTTC.

The chain's CDR3 is CASSQDGGIYSNQPQHF. The CDR3 nucleotides are TGCGCCAGCAGCCAAGATGGCGGAATATATAGCAATCAGCCCCAGCATTTT. The chain links TRBV4-1 to TRBJ1-5, with no clear D. Germline assignment: CDR1 MGHRA and CDR2 YSYEKL. V was pared by 0 bases and J by 0 bases, with 12 bases between. This CDR3 spans 17 amino acids.

The chain carries TRBV30 and TRBJ1-6; 10 positions agree with TRBD1. Trimming at V came to 0 bases and at J to 10 bases, leaving 6 bases not matched to a gene. Germline V CDR1 and CDR2: GTSNPN, SVGIG (reference sequence). This CDR3 is built from 15 residues. The CDR3 nucleotides read TGTGCCTGGAGTGTCTCGGACAGGGGGGCATCACCCCTCCACTTT. Translation: CAWSVSDRGASPLHF.

This clone was counted between two and nine times. The chain recombines TRBV4-1 with TRBJ2-1, with D perhaps matching TRBD2 (5 bases). The ends were cut back, 1 base at V and 5 bases at J, with 15 bases in the middle. The CDR3 totals 16 residues. From germline, CDR1 is MGHRA and CDR2 YSYEKL. As DNA, the CDR3 is TGCGCCAGCAGCCAAGCCGGGTCAGGACTTAACAATGAGCAGTTCTTC. This translates into CASSQAGSGLNNEQFF.

The V gene is TRBV19, the J gene TRBJ1-1; tentative D call: TRBD1 (6 bases). V dropped 7 bases and J dropped 6 bases, with 18 bases sitting between them. The CDR3 covers 14 residues. The germline V gene has CDR1 LNHDA and CDR2 SQIVND (reference sequence). CDR3 region: CASIKNRVEAEAFF. CDR3 bases: TGTGCCAGTATCAAAAACAGGGTCGAGGCTGAAGCTTTCTTT.

The chain has TRBV19 and TRBJ1-5; 9 nucleotides line up with TRBD1. Looked up from germline, CDR1 is LNHDA and CDR2 is SQIVND (reference sequence). V gave up 3 bases and J gave up 4 bases; unmatched junction bases: 1. This CDR3 contains 14 residues. CDR3 bases: TGTGCCAGTAGTATGGGGACAGGGAATCAGCCCCAGCATTTT. Amino acids: CASSMGTGNQPQHF. Based on the CDR3 plus reference TRBV19 and TRBJ1-5, the full variable domain is DGGITQSPKYLFRKEGQNVTLSCEQNLNHDAMYWYRQDPGQGLRLIYYSQIVNDFQKGDIAEGYSVSREKKESFPLTVTSAQKNPTAFYLCASSMGTGNQPQHFGDGTRLSIL.